The text below deals with one TCR beta chain. What it recognizes is unknown. RNA was extracted and reverse transcribed into cDNA as the sequencing template. The protocol was immunoSEQ multiplex PCR, while the TCRdb copy is restricted to in-frame clones and leaves out a portion. The sample contains approximately 29,000 clones, 65% to 80% of which appear only once. This sample is drawn from a study of CD8+ T cells in alopecia areata. Whole-study findings and limits: Lesional scalp displayed greater clonality than normal scalp, most notably in alopecia totalis/universalis. Possibly because of HLA-related factors, TCR sharing was less clear across patients than in mice.

From alopecia areata patients, lesional scalp punch biopsies and peripheral blood were collected. PBMCs served as the source from which CD4+ and CD8+ T cells were sorted. The material sequenced was NKG2D-low CD8+ T cells sorted from blood. The TCR comes from a human donor with alopecia areata.

The CDR3 region has the DNA TGTGGGGCACAGGGGGTCGCTGGAAACACCATATATTTT. This sequence encodes CGAQGVAGNTIYF. The V and J genes are TRBV30 and TRBJ1-3; 8 bases fit TRBD1. The CDR3 sequence is 13 residues long. CDR1 and CDR2 (germline): GTSNPN, SVGIG (reference sequence).